This entry is about one TCR beta chain. The antigen is unknown. Other DNA sequences within the sample encode an identical CDR3. CD8 cells classed as naive were CD45RO-negative and positively selected for CCR7, excluding terminally differentiated effector memory CD45RA+ cells. The record originates from a study of shared clonotypes between healthy human individuals. Study at large: Researchers assigned three CD4 naive, three CD4 memory, two CD8 naive and one CD8 memory plate to each donor.

Regarding the study as a whole: Larger richness was generally estimated for naive than memory subsets.

Deep-level running was used for the assay. TCRdb keeps only in-frame clones here, not all; method: immunoSEQ multiplex PCR. The sample shows about 820,000 clones, over 90% of them seen only once. Germline-derived CDR1 and CDR2 are MDHEN and SYDVKM. CDR3 length: 12 residues. V was clipped by 1 base and J by 4 bases, with 5 bases between them. The source of this sequence is a man aged 30 to 45 in good health. Sequencing input: naive CD8+ T cells sorted from blood. The chain joins TRBV28 to TRBJ2-7, with D possibly TRBD2 on 5 matching bases. CDR3 sequence reads: CASSLSGYEQYF. CDR3 bases: TGTGCCAGCAGTTTATCGGGATACGAGCAGTACTTC.